This T cell receptor beta chain was found in a study of T cell responses to AZD1222 COVID-19 vaccine. Points from the study as a whole: The donor group comprised mostly white British people and more females; the analysis possibly underestimated clonal diversity. Only a handful of individuals given AZD1222 were seropositive at baseline.

In this sample, this clone turned up a few times. Its antigen is unidentified. The repertoire was sequenced with immunoSEQ multiplex PCR; TCRdb's copy has only in-frame clones and lacks some. Of approximately 150,000 clones listed, around 90% are singletons. This CDR3 has 16 residues. Germline CDR1 and CDR2: SGDLS and YYNGEE. Trimming cost V 0 bases and J 2 bases, with 9 bases left between them. The V call is TRBV9, the J call TRBJ2-6; D is ambiguous. Sequenced here: peripheral blood, sampled 28 days after the second AZD1222 dose. The clonotype comes from an adult who received the AZD1222 COVID-19 vaccine. The CDR3 reads CASSVVGSAGANVLTF. For the CDR3, the DNA is TGTGCCAGCAGCGTAGTAGGGTCCGCTGGGGCCAACGTCCTGACTTTC.